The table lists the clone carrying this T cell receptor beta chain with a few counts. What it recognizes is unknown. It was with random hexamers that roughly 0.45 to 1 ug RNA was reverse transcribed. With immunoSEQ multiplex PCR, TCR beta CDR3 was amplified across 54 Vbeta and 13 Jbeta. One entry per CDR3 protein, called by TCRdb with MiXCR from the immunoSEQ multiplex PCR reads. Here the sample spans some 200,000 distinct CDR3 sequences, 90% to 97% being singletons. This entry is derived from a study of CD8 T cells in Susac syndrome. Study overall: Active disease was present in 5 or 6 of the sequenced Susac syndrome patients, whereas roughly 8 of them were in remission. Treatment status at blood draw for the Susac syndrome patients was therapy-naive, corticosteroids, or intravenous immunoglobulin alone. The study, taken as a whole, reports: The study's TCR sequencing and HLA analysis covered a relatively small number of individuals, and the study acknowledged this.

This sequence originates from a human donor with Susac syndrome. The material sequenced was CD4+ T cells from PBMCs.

The DNA of the CDR3 is TGTGCCTGGAGTGTAGGGACAGGGAACACTGAAGCTTTCTTT. Protein product: CAWSVGTGNTEAFF. The chain uses TRBV30 and TRBJ1-1, with 8 bases fitting TRBD1. Looked up from germline, CDR1 is GTSNPN and CDR2 is SVGIG (reference sequence). The CDR3 runs to 14 residues. J gave up 1 base and V 0 bases, and 1 base lay outside the gene matches.